This TCR beta chain was identified during a study of cytomegalovirus exposure and HLA in healthy donors. Germline lookup yields CDR1 WSHSY and CDR2 SAAADI. Trimming left V 2 bases short and J 4 bases short, with 9 bases between. The CDR3 extends over 14 amino acids. For this clone: Its specificity is unknown.

Study results and limitations: The CMV antigen specificity of a few CMV-associated chains was confirmed through in vitro analysis. Accounts indicate the classifier identified cytomegalovirus status with strong specificity and sensitivity. A subsequent analysis found that TCR clusters from the first cohort also tended to co-occur in the roughly 120 validation repertoires, with about 94% of cluster scores above 0.

Some clones are missing from TCRdb's copy, which holds only in-frame ones; the method was immunoSEQ multiplex PCR. The data hold some 230,000 clones, with under 95% observed a single time. The sequenced sample was PBMCs. The source is a woman under 30 in good health and CMV-seronegative. The rearrangement joins TRBV10-2 to TRBJ1-5; weak D call: TRBD1 (5 bases). CDR3 DNA sequence: TGCGCCAGCAGTGAGGTAACAGGTAATCAGCCCCAGCATTTT. This sequence encodes CASSEVTGNQPQHF.